The source of this T cell receptor (beta chain) is a study of metastatic and nonmetastatic thyroid tumors. The CDR3 is made up of 13 amino acids. V lost 6 bases, J lost 7 bases, and 15 bases lay in between. This clone has at least ten counts. TCRdb re-clonotyped the PCR reads via MiXCR. The repertoire includes approximately 16,000 clones, 30% to 35% of them detected once, and roughly 10% sits in the top ten. Not a single patient had been given any form of treatment at any point before undergoing thyroid surgery. Material for sequencing was blood. The chain carries TRBV12-3 or TRBV12-4 and TRBJ2-5; D is undetermined. The sequence derives from a female donor with papillary thyroid cancer or a benign thyroid nodule (not recorded which). Some clones in this sample may be carry-over from other donors' samples. The CDR3 region is CASSPEVLGTQYF. The CDR3 bases are TGTGCCAGCAGCCCCGAGGTACTGGGGACCCAGTACTTC.